This T cell receptor beta chain was sequenced in a study of identical twins. This clonotype was found many times. Its matching antigen is unknown. Study conclusions and caveats: Researchers reported excess low generation probability among twin-shared out-of-frame alpha sequences. Twin sharing of out-of-frame TCR alpha was underestimated by models in monozygotic pairs. Not following the same donors, the study drew its conclusions from cross-sectional statistical analysis.

Everyone who gave samples was a healthy Caucasian. The V gene's germline CDR1 is MNHEY and CDR2 SMNVEV (reference sequence). The CDR3 consists of 16 residues. The J segment lost 4 bases and the V segment lost 5 bases, leaving 9 bases of the junction unmatched. TCRdb processed the 5' RACE reads anew with MiXCR; each CDR3 protein has one entry. This table holds 300,000 to 400,000 distinct CDR3 sequences, approximately 10% found once. The TCR originated in a woman aged 50 to 65 in good health. What was sequenced was naive T cells sorted from blood. The chain combines TRBV27 with TRBJ2-1, with 9 positions matching TRBD1. The chain's CDR3 is CASSTNRDRAYNEQFF. Here the CDR3 DNA reads TGTGCCAGCAGTACTAACCGGGACAGGGCATACAATGAGCAGTTCTTC.